The entry below gives a single T cell receptor beta chain sequence along with its context. The data were obtained in a study of blood T cell repertoires in COVID-19. Germline CDR1 reads GTSNPN; CDR2 reads SVGIG (reference sequence). The CDR3 runs 17 residues. After removal of 0 bases from V and 4 bases from J, the junction contained 14 bases not matched to a gene. The data were produced by immunoSEQ multiplex PCR, yet TCRdb's version contains in-frame clones alone and is incomplete. The sample contains some 120,000 clones, 55% to 70% of which appear only once. The chain joins TRBV30 to TRBJ1-2; 7 positions agree with TRBD1. The sample consisted of peripheral blood. The receptor's source is a woman aged 65 to 85 with acute or convalescent COVID-19. CDR3 loop: CAWSVMGNGGQIYGYTF. CDR3 DNA sequence: TGTGCCTGGAGTGTAATGGGAAATGGGGGACAGATCTATGGCTACACCTTC.